This is a list of T cell receptor beta chains from one sample in a study of blood T cell repertoires in COVID-19. The data were produced by immunoSEQ multiplex PCR, yet TCRdb's version contains in-frame clones alone and is incomplete. There are 70,000 to 100,000 clones in the sample; approximately 90% occur only once, and 4.8% lies in the top ten. The sequencing input was peripheral blood. Receptor source: a woman over 75 with active COVID-19. CDR3s include the opening cysteine and the closing phenylalanine or tryptophan. Where a row states a size, it is once, few, many or the class of an expanded clone; other rows omit it.

CDR3: CASSLDRVGSNEQFF
size: NA
V: TRBV28

CDR3: CASSDVLAGTNEQFF
size: NA
V: TRBV2

CDR3: CASSLVLGGEQFF
size: once
V: TRBV5-1

CDR3: CASSMGREGETQYF
size: NA
V: TRBV11-2

CDR3: CASSPGTGGSPLHF
size: NA
V: TRBV5-1

CDR3: CASSLTGSGNQPQHF
size: NA
V: TRBV28

CDR3: CASSFGQGRADTQYF
size: NA
V: TRBV11-3

CDR3: CASSLVWGAATNEKLFF
size: NA
V: TRBV7-2

CDR3: CASRPAGGSADTQYF
size: NA
V: TRBV5-4

CDR3: CASSPASGWYNEQFF
size: NA
V: TRBV3-1/TRBV3-2

CDR3: CASSPGISGNSPLHF
size: few
V: TRBV7-9

CDR3: CASSLVGGRATDTQYF
size: NA
V: TRBV5-4

CDR3: CASSLTGGTEAFF
size: NA
V: TRBV6-5

CDR3: CATSVQDNQPQHF
size: NA
V: TRBV15

CDR3: CASSEPTGQETQYF
size: few
V: TRBV6-1

CDR3: CASSLNPKPNYGYTF
size: NA
V: TRBV27

CDR3: CARGTSGSYEQYF
size: NA
V: TRBV2